This record looks at one TCR beta chain sequence and its context. The antigen remains undetermined. PCR primers comprised 60 Vbeta and 13 Jbeta primers. The assay was immunoSEQ multiplex PCR, and TCRdb's table has in-frame clones only and misses some. The sample lists 85,000 to 100,000 clones; about four fifths were seen once. This entry comes from a study of cytomegalovirus exposure and HLA in healthy donors. The wider study: In an early release, HLA-typed donors contributed 77 million or so unique TCR sequences.

Study observations and caveats: Sequencing likely generated an artifact that appeared as a cluster of highly shared sequence variants. Three chains tied to CMV proved CMV antigen-specific in vitro. Previously analyzed data showed that most TCR beta V segments were productive at a frequency of about 87% or about 30%.

Sequencing was done on a sample of PBMCs. This clonotype was obtained from a male donor in good health and CMV-seropositive.

The CDR3 nucleotides are TGTGCCAGCAGCCCCCGTTCCACCGGGGAGCTGTTTTTT. Translating it yields CASSPRSTGELFF. The J gene is TRBJ2-2, the V gene TRBV7-9, with D uncertain. V was clipped by 5 bases and J by 4 bases, with 8 bases between them. This CDR3 has 13 amino acids. From germline, CDR1 is SEHNR and CDR2 FQNEAQ (reference sequence).